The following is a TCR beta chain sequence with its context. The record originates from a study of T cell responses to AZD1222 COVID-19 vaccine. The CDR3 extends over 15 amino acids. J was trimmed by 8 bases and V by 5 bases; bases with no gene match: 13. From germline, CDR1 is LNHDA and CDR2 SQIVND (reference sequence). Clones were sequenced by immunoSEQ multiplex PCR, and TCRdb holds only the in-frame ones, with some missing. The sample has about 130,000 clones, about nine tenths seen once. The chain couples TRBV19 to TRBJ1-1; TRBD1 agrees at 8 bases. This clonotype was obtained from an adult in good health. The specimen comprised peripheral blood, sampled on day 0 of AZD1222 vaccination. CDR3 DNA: TGTGCCAGTAGTCGCCAGGGGGCGAGTAGAGACGAAGCTTTCTTT. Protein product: CASSRQGASRDEAFF.